This entry lists 20 T cell receptor beta chains sequenced from one sample in a study of T cell repertoires in cytomegalovirus infection. The antigens these receptors bind are not known. TCRdb itself ran the reads through MiXCR, one entry per CDR3 protein. Altogether hundreds of thousands of distinct CDR3 sequences are present, around 30% being singletons, with the ten largest covering about 20%. The sequenced sample was cultured PBMCs, obtained from culture after CMV antigen stimulation. The receptors come from a human donor in good health (CMV status not recorded). Some clones in this sample may be carry-over from other donors' samples.

This clonotype came up many times. The gene calls are TRBV7-6 and TRBJ1-4, with D hard to call. CDR1 and CDR2 from the germline V gene are SGHVS and FNYEAQ. This CDR3 region has 16 residues. Deletions cut 5 bases from V and 0 bases from J, with 13 bases between. The CDR3 region is CASSAFRESTNEKLFF. For the CDR3, the DNA is TGTGCCAGCAGCGCCTTCAGAGAGTCAACTAATGAAAAACTGTTTTTT.

This clonotype appeared a few times. The J gene is TRBJ2-1, the V gene TRBV19, with TRBD2 as a possible D gene (5 bases). CDR1 LNHDA and CDR2 SQIVND come from the germline V gene (reference sequence). V lost 10 bases and J 0 bases, leaving 16 bases between the germline ends. The CDR3 totals 15 residues. The CDR3 loop reads CATRRSGSSYNEQFF. CDR3 nucleotides: TGTGCCACCAGGAGGAGCGGTAGCTCCTACAATGAGCAGTTCTTC.

The chain combines TRBV6-2 or TRBV6-3 with TRBJ1-1; 7 positions match TRBD1. V lost 2 bases, J lost 11 bases, and 11 bases stayed unmatched. Per germline, CDR1 MNHEY and CDR2 SVGEGT. CDR3 size: 14 residues. The CDR3, as DNA: TGTGCCAGCAGTTACCGCGACAGGGAAGGAAATGCTTTCTTT. Translated: CASSYRDREGNAFF.

V gene TRBV20-1 combines with J gene TRBJ2-7; D is unresolved. The CDR3 length is 10 residues. The V and J ends lost 6 bases and 5 bases respectively, with 8 bases between them. Germline loops: CDR1 DFQATT, CDR2 SNEGSKA (reference sequence). CDR3 DNA: TGCAGTGCGAAGCGAGACGAGCAGTACTTC. Translation: CSAKRDEQYF.

This clonotype was seen a handful of times. This chain joins TRBV7-2 and TRBJ2-7; D unresolved. The germline CDR1 and CDR2 sequences are SGHTA and FQGNSA. This CDR3 comprises 13 residues. V was cut by 7 bases and J by 1 base, with 11 bases left in between. The CDR3 loop reads CASTRDLSYEQYF. CDR3 DNA sequence: TGTGCCAGCACGAGAGACCTGTCCTACGAGCAGTACTTC.

This rearrangement joins TRBV3-1 to TRBJ1-1; D unresolved. Germline values: CDR1 LGHDT, CDR2 YNNKEL (reference sequence). Trimming stripped 7 bases from V and 4 bases from J, with 13 bases between. The CDR3 totals 13 residues. The CDR3 loop is CASTPSRFTEAFF. The CDR3 coding sequence is TGTGCCAGCACCCCGTCCCGGTTCACTGAAGCTTTCTTT.

This chain joins TRBV4-1 and TRBJ1-2; D is perhaps TRBD1 (5 bases). CDR1 and CDR2 from the germline V gene are MGHRA and YSYEKL. Trimming took off 3 bases at V and 8 bases at J, with 19 bases between the two ends. The length of the CDR3 is 15 residues. The CDR3 DNA sequence: TGCGCCAGCAGCCATTTGTTAACGGCAGGGTCCGGCTACACCTTC. Translation gives CASSHLLTAGSGYTF.

This clonotype came up a few times. The CDR3 here is CSSLQGSGRDTQYF. In nucleotides, the CDR3 is TGCAGTTCTCTACAGGGAAGCGGGAGGGATACGCAGTATTTT. This chain uses TRBV20-1 with TRBJ2-3; 9 nucleotides agree with TRBD2. This CDR3 is built from 14 residues. Germline loops: CDR1 DFQATT, CDR2 SNEGSKA (reference sequence). With V trimmed by 8 bases and J by 6 bases, 12 bases remained unmatched.

This clonotype was recorded a few times. This rearrangement joins TRBV6-5 to TRBJ2-3, with D perhaps matching TRBD2 (6 bases). Germline V gives CDR1 MNHEY, CDR2 SVGAGI. CDR3 size: 12 residues. The V and J ends lost 6 bases and 6 bases respectively, with 10 bases between them. The CDR3 sequence: CASRGTSDTQYF. The CDR3 coding sequence is TGTGCCAGCAGGGGAACTAGCGATACGCAGTATTTT.

This clonotype showed up just a few times. This chain joins TRBV20-1 and TRBJ2-7; TRBD2 matches at 8 bases. This CDR3 contains 13 residues. V lost 2 bases, J lost 2 bases, and 2 bases stayed unmatched. In germline, CDR1 is DFQATT, CDR2 SNEGSKA (reference sequence). CDR3 protein: CSARLAGTYEQYF. The CDR3 DNA reads TGCAGTGCTAGACTAGCGGGCACCTACGAGCAGTACTTC.

V is TRBV23-1 and J is TRBJ2-7; 8 bases fit TRBD1. TRBV23-1 is filed as an ORF, its function uncertain. Unmatched junction bases numbered 20, after V lost 0 bases and J lost 1 base. This CDR3 comprises 21 residues. CDR3 in amino acids: CASSQSFTGADREYFSYEQYF. The CDR3 DNA is TGCGCCAGCAGTCAATCTTTCACGGGCGCGGACAGGGAATATTTTTCCTACGAGCAGTACTTC.

V gene TRBV6-8 combines with J gene TRBJ2-1; tentatively, D is TRBD2 (6 bases). Germline CDR1 is MNHGY and CDR2 is SAAAGT. With 7 bases removed from V and 6 bases from J, the gap between germline ends came to 19 bases. CDR3 size: 15 residues. The DNA for the CDR3 is TGTGCCAGCAAACCCGCGGGGTTCGACCCCAATGAGCAGTTCTTC. It is translated as CASKPAGFDPNEQFF.

In this sample, this clonotype turned up many times. The chain joins TRBV7-2 to TRBJ2-1, with 8 positions matching TRBD2. V shed 1 base, J shed 6 bases, and the junction held 5 bases outside the gene matches. Germline lookup yields CDR1 SGHTA and CDR2 FQGNSA. The CDR3 has 15 residues. CDR3 residues: CASSLDPGGGNEQFF. In DNA form, the CDR3 reads TGTGCCAGCAGCTTAGATCCCGGGGGGGGCAATGAGCAGTTCTTC.

This clonotype was found many times. The rearrangement joins TRBV7-2 to TRBJ2-7; D possibly uses TRBD1 or TRBD2 (6 bases each). V dropped 4 bases and J dropped 2 bases, with 15 bases sitting between them. The V gene's germline CDR1 is SGHTA and CDR2 FQGNSA. The CDR3 sequence is 15 residues long. CDR3 amino acids: CASSWRGATAYEQYF. CDR3 DNA: TGTGCCAGCAGCTGGAGGGGGGCGACAGCCTACGAGCAGTACTTC.

This chain links TRBV7-9 with TRBJ2-5; TRBD1 matches at 7 bases. CDR1 and CDR2 from the germline V gene are SEHNR and FQNEAQ (reference sequence). The CDR3 is 18 residues long. Trimming cost V 5 bases and J 2 bases; bases outside gene matches: 17. DNA of the CDR3: TGTGCCAGCAGCAAAAATAACAGGGGCGCGTTAGGGCAAGAGACCCAGTACTTC. Protein sequence: CASSKNNRGALGQETQYF.

This clonotype was seen ten or more times. The chain uses TRBV7-2 and TRBJ1-1; no clear D gene. Deletions cut 5 bases from V and 1 base from J, with 20 bases between. Germline V lookup: CDR1 SGHTA, CDR2 FQGNSA. The CDR3 has 17 residues. The chain's CDR3 is CASSITTEVAPNTEAFF. The CDR3 DNA is TGTGCCAGCAGCATAACTACGGAGGTAGCTCCGAACACTGAAGCTTTCTTT.

This chain connects TRBV11-2 to TRBJ2-2; D not certain. V shed 3 bases and J shed 7 bases, with 12 bases lying between them. CDR1 and CDR2 (germline): SGHAT, FQNNGV. The CDR3 has 14 amino acids. The CDR3 loop reads CASSFTSVIGELFF. CDR3 nucleotide sequence: TGTGCCAGCAGCTTCACCTCCGTAATCGGGGAGCTGTTTTTT.

The chain is built from TRBV4-1 and TRBJ1-3, with D unresolved. Germline values: CDR1 MGHRA, CDR2 YSYEKL. V dropped 5 bases and J dropped 4 bases, with 15 bases sitting between them. The CDR3 is 15 amino acids. The CDR3 protein is CASSEFPRTGNTIYF. CDR3 in DNA: TGCGCCAGCAGCGAGTTCCCGAGGACCGGAAACACCATATATTTT.

The V gene is TRBV3-1, the J gene TRBJ2-7, with 7 bases identical to TRBD1. The trim removed 0 bases at V and 3 bases at J, leaving 5 bases unmatched. CDR1 LGHDT and CDR2 YNNKEL come from the germline V gene (reference sequence). The CDR3 length is 15 residues. This CDR3 is CASSQDNRGYYEQYF. The DNA for the CDR3 is TGTGCCAGCAGCCAAGATAACAGGGGATACTACGAGCAGTACTTC.

The chain carries TRBV7-2 and TRBJ2-1, with no clear D. The CDR3 is 12 residues long. With 0 bases removed from V and 9 bases from J, the gap between germline ends came to 6 bases. Germline CDR1 reads SGHTA; CDR2 reads FQGNSA. The CDR3 reads CASSLALSEQFF. In nucleotides, the CDR3 is TGTGCCAGCAGCTTAGCCCTCTCTGAGCAGTTCTTC.